This T cell receptor beta chain was sequenced in a study of blood T cell repertoires in COVID-19. Background on the study: Samples taken during acute and convalescent COVID-19 were collected in the United States, Italy and Spain. Nucleic acid was either cDNA or gDNA, and it came from T cells, B-cell-depleted T cells, or PBMCs.

A few counts support this clone. Original analysis: It was from reference gene primer amplification that nucleated cell counts were estimated. This table comes from immunoSEQ multiplex PCR, and its TCRdb copy is limited to in-frame clones, with some not included. The D gene and trimming were derived from the DNA, and the V and J assignments and clone size from that table. The table lists 55,000 to 75,000 clones, around 86% of them singletons, with approximately 7% in the top ten. The clonotype originates from a human donor with active COVID-19. The donor label of this sample is uncertain. Sequencing was done on a sample of peripheral blood.

Written as DNA, the CDR3 is TGCGCCAGCAGCACCCAGACAGGCCGGAACACTGAAGCTTTCTTT. It translates to CASSTQTGRNTEAFF. V gene TRBV5-1 combines with J gene TRBJ1-1, with D perhaps matching TRBD1 (6 bases). This CDR3 region has 15 residues. CDR1 is SGHRS, CDR2 YFSETQ, per germline. Trimming removed 4 bases at V and 1 base at J, with 14 bases between.